This T cell receptor (beta chain) originates from a study of neurological immune-mediated disorders. The cDNA came from 5'RACE with 10-nucleotide random UMIs. A single record per CDR3 protein comes from TCRdb applying MiXCR to the 5' RACE reads. Of 57,000 or so distinct CDR3 sequences in the sample, 9.5% to 12% are singletons; the top ten hold 1.5% to 2%. Germline lookup yields CDR1 LNHNV and CDR2 YYDKDF (reference sequence). CDR3 length: 17 amino acids. V dropped 1 base and J dropped 2; count of bases not matched to a gene: 6. The specimen was PBMCs. The receptor comes from a man aged 55-75 years in good health. V is TRBV15 and J is TRBJ2-2, with TRBD1 matching over 8 bases. This CDR3 reads CATSRASTGANTGELFF. The CDR3 DNA reads as TGTGCCACCAGCAGAGCCTCGACAGGGGCAAACACCGGGGAGCTGTTTTTT.